The clone carrying this T cell receptor (beta chain) was counted at least ten times. Each TRB amplification used roughly 240-550 ng of genomic DNA from blood. The sample originates from a study of T and B cells in COVID-19 patients. Study-wide context: Peripheral blood came from COVID-19 patients with active infection or after recovery. Of 20 active-infection patients, 18 carried comorbidities linked to unfavorable COVID-19 outcome.

This CDR3 contains 15 residues. V lost 0 bases and J 5 bases, leaving 14 bases between the germline ends. Germline values: CDR1 ENHRY, CDR2 SYGVKD. Multiplex PCR with BIOMED2 TRB-A/B primer pools amplified TRB rearrangements. From the multiplex PCR reads, TCRdb called clonotypes with MiXCR, one entry per CDR3 protein. Of some 4,000 distinct CDR3 sequences in the sample, around 20% are singletons; the top ten hold approximately 24%. The receptor's source is a human donor with active COVID-19. The chain has TRBV10-3 and TRBJ2-7; maybe TRBD2 (6 bases). The sample was blood. This CDR3 is CAISESAGRLDEQYF. The CDR3, as DNA: TGTGCCATCAGTGAGTCTGCGGGACGGCTGGACGAGCAGTACTTC.